The source of this T cell receptor beta chain is a study of blood T cell repertoires in COVID-19. About the research overall: Sources were T cells, B-cell-depleted T cells, or PBMCs; the material itself was cDNA or gDNA.

Per the germline V gene, CDR1 is MNHEY and CDR2 is SVGAGI. The V end was cut by 5 bases, the J end by 0 bases, with 5 bases between. This CDR3 has 12 amino acids. In the authors' methods: How many nucleated cells were present was estimated from reference gene primer amplification. Sequencing was performed with immunoSEQ multiplex PCR; in TCRdb, only in-frame clones are kept and a portion is missing. The V and J calls and clone size are taken from that table; D and trimming were inferred from the DNA. Of about 78,000 clones detected, 86% appear once; the ten largest clones hold approximately 5%. The genes are TRBV6-5 and TRBJ2-7; the D is unclear. This TCR came from a man aged 45-60 years with active or convalescent COVID-19. Sequencing was carried out using peripheral blood. The CDR3 DNA reads TGTGCCAGCAGTCAGTACTCCTACGAGCAGTACGTC. Its translation: CASSQYSYEQYV.